This TCR beta chain was identified in a study of neurological immune-mediated disorders (dated by TCRdb to about 2019). Context from the whole study: The study compared peripheral blood TCR-beta repertoires of HTLV-I-associated myelopathy (HAM/TSP) patients, multiple sclerosis patients and healthy controls using UMI-based sequencing. Longitudinal HAM/TSP and healthy donors were sampled at 3 time-points each (3-40 month intervals). Of the approximately 66 subjects in the cohort, some 15 were HAM/TSP patients, about 35 were multiple sclerosis patients, and about 20 were healthy controls. Alongside PBMC samples, the set of about 100 TCR-beta libraries contained longitudinal samples, technical triplicates, and paired CD4+ and CD8+ T-cell subsets that had been sorted. What the study reported, not specific to this receptor: No identical CDR3 amino acid sequences were shared among expanded clones across subjects, suggesting private TCR-beta repertoires in all groups. TCR clonal expansion was greatest in HAM/TSP patients and smallest in MS patients, who ranked below even healthy controls.

The CDR3 runs 15 amino acids, cysteine and phenylalanine included. The DNA shown is the 45-base CDR3, in frame from base 1. A distance of 16 bases separates the germline ends of V and J, which lose 0 bases and 7 bases respectively. CDR1 SGHRS and CDR2 YFSETQ were looked up in the germline V gene. The time point label of this sample denotes: longitudinal time-point 1 (baseline). Libraries from unsorted PBMCs were made from 2 million PBMCs kept in RNAlater at -80 degrees C until RNA extraction. Peripheral blood was subjected to Ficoll-Hypaque density gradient centrifugation to isolate PBMCs, which were then cryopreserved in liquid nitrogen. This clonotype appeared many times. Its antigen is not yet known. Nothing much larger sits one base from this clone, and base qualities are not available. To synthesize cDNA, template-switch 5'RACE was performed with a primer carrying a 10-nucleotide random unique molecular identifier so that each TCR transcript was tagged. Every sequencing run covered 15-18 subjects and yielded more than 160 million TCR-beta sequences. The RNeasy kit was used for extraction of total RNA. Using the KAPA Real-time Library Amplification kit, TCR-beta VDJ regions were amplified with primers for the TCR constant region and the 5'RACE anchor. Sample indexes and Illumina adaptors were added in a first PCR, and a second PCR then increased library yield. After Ampure bead purification, the roughly 650 bp TCR product was size-selected on a 2% E-gel SizeSelection system. Library quality was checked on a Bioanalyzer, concentration was measured with Qubit, and libraries were quantified with the Kapa Library Quantification kit before pooling. Paired-end 2 x 150 bp sequencing of the libraries was performed on an Illumina HiSeq 2500. To increase sequence diversity, roughly 23-30% phiX was spiked into each library pool. As for how the authors treated the data: The quality-filtered reads were processed with the UMI-based MiGEC pipeline, whose error correction step removed more than 80% of the raw TCR sequences. IMGT germline references were used for aligning VDJ genes, and each clonotype was defined as a unique CDR3 amino acid sequence together with its V-J genes. Clonal expansion, Shannon diversity and CDR3 relatedness were evaluated with VDJtools (CalcPairwiseDistances, ClusterSamples), while phylogenetic trees were built in CLCbio workbench. A clone was classed as expanded if it had 8 or more unique UMIs, a cutoff based on coefficient-of-variation modelling across technical triplicates. TCRdb cleaned the public reads at Q25 with fastp, built clones with MiXCR and kept in-frame beta chains. Each entry is one CDR3 protein sequence, shown with its most common DNA and genes. TCRdb, rather than the study authors, made the V and J calls. A total of roughly 75,000 distinct CDR3 sequences appear in this sample, roughly 13% of them only once. The ten most abundant clones make up 4.6% of the sample.

The sequenced sample was PBMCs. The chain employs TRBV5-1 and TRBJ1-2; the best D guess is TRBD1, with 5 bases matching. The source is a female donor with HTLV-1-associated myelopathy (HAM/TSP). The CDR3 reads as follows: CASSLAGGREGGYTF. The nucleotide sequence reads as follows: TGCGCCAGCAGCTTGGCCGGTGGCAGGGAGGGTGGCTACACCTTC.